The 15 T cell receptor beta chains reported below all come from one sample, sequenced in a study of CD8+ T cells in alopecia areata. TCR sequencing used cDNA made by reverse transcription of extracted RNA. Sequencing used immunoSEQ multiplex PCR; TCRdb keeps in-frame clones, though not all of them. The sample comprises some 200,000 clones, around 60% of which are singletons, and approximately 15% rests with the top ten. The specimen comprised CD4+ T cells sorted from blood, sampled at week 0. These receptors all come from a human donor with alopecia areata.

The chain employs TRBV10-3 and TRBJ2-1, with D tentatively TRBD1 (6 bases). The germline gives CDR1 ENHRY, CDR2 SYGVKD. This CDR3 contains 11 residues. The V end lost 11 bases, the J end lost 8 bases, and 13 bases lay between the germline ends. As DNA, the CDR3 is TGTGCCTCCTCCTCAGGGGATGAGCAGTTCTTC. Protein: CASSSGDEQFF.

The chain links TRBV7-8 to TRBJ2-1; 7 positions agree with TRBD1. CDR1 and CDR2 (germline): SGHVS, FQNEAQ. There are 15 residues in the CDR3. V lost 4 bases and J lost 2; bases outside the gene matches: 5. CDR3 in amino acids: CASSSDQGAYNEQFF. Written as DNA, the CDR3 is TGTGCCAGCAGCTCAGACCAGGGGGCCTACAATGAGCAGTTCTTC. Looking up the rest from reference TRBV7-8 and TRBJ2-1 gives the full variable domain: GAGVSQSPRYKVAKRGQDVALRCDPISGHVSLFWYQQALGQGPEFLTYFQNEAQLDKSGLPSDRFFAERPEGSVSTLKIQRTQQEDSAVYLCASSSDQGAYNEQFFGPGTRLTVL.

The chain uses TRBV11-2 and TRBJ2-7; tentative D call: TRBD1 (5 bases). Trimming took off 6 bases at V and 2 bases at J, with 11 bases between the two ends. This CDR3 contains 13 residues. Germline V gene lookup returns CDR1 SGHAT and CDR2 FQNNGV. In DNA, the CDR3 is TGTGCCAGCAGTGCCGACAGAACCTACGAGCAGTACTTC. Translation gives CASSADRTYEQYF.

This clone was detected a few times. V and J are TRBV29-1 and TRBJ2-7; D tentatively fits TRBD1 or TRBD2 (5 bases each). The ends were cut back, 3 bases at V and 7 bases at J, with 19 bases in the middle. The germline V gene encodes CDR1 SQVTM and CDR2 ANQGSEA. The CDR3 loop spans 14 amino acids. The CDR3 DNA is TGCAGCGTTGAGCAGTACGGGGCTACCTGGGAGCAGTACTTC. This translates into CSVEQYGATWEQYF.

The chain employs TRBV6-5 and TRBJ2-1, with TRBD1 identical over 12 bases. The length of the CDR3 is 14 residues. Trimming cost V 10 bases and J 12 bases; bases outside gene matches: 13. CDR1 and CDR2 from the germline V gene are MNHEY and SVGAGI. The CDR3 DNA follows: TGTGCCACCCAAGGAGGGACAGGGGGCCTCGGGCAGTTCTTC. Translation gives CATQGGTGGLGQFF.

Of note for this clone: Other DNA sequences in the same sample also yield this CDR3. The rearrangement links TRBV5-6 to TRBJ2-7; D is ambiguous. The CDR3 extends over 13 amino acids. V lost 0 bases and J 2 bases, leaving 6 bases between the germline ends. The germline gives CDR1 SGHDT, CDR2 YYEEEE. The CDR3 here is CASSLAVTYEQYF. CDR3 DNA sequence: TGTGCCAGCAGCTTGGCTGTCACCTACGAGCAGTACTTC.

This clone was seen a handful of times. The V call is TRBV30, the J call TRBJ2-5, with 10 bases matching TRBD2. This CDR3 contains 16 residues. Germline values: CDR1 GTSNPN, CDR2 SVGIG (reference sequence). J lost 3 bases, V lost 3 bases, and 10 bases had no gene match. CDR3 coding DNA: TGTGCCTGGAGCCGATCTCGGACTAGCGGAGAAGAGACCCAGTACTTC. This encodes CAWSRSRTSGEETQYF.

The chain recombines TRBV9 with TRBJ2-1; 9 bases match TRBD1. With 0 bases clipped from V and 9 bases from J, the junction kept 4 bases outside the gene matches. Germline assignment: CDR1 SGDLS and CDR2 YYNGEE. The CDR3 length is 14 residues. CDR3 coding DNA: TGTGCCAGCAGCGTAGGGACAGGGGCCCCTGAGCAGTTCTTC. Residues: CASSVGTGAPEQFF.

J is TRBJ1-1 and V is TRBV29-1; D not resolved. Germline V lookup: CDR1 SQVTM, CDR2 ANQGSEA. V lost 7 bases and J 11 bases, leaving 17 bases between the germline ends. The CDR3 has 11 residues. The CDR3 protein is CSADAALGAFF. The CDR3 DNA follows: TGCAGCGCCGACGCAGCTTTGGGCGCTTTCTTT.

Points on this clone: A read error may explain this, as a much larger clone is one base away. The chain uses TRBV7-9 and TRBJ2-3; D ambiguous. V gave up 4 bases and J gave up 2 bases, with 4 bases separating them. Looked up from germline, CDR1 is SEHNR and CDR2 is FQNEAQ (reference sequence). The CDR3 runs 12 residues. The CDR3 coding sequence is TGTGCCAGCAGCTCTTACACAGATACGCAGTATTTT. Amino acids: CASSSYTDTQYF.

This clone was counted a few times. This chain links TRBV10-3 with TRBJ2-7, with TRBD2 as a possible D gene (6 bases). Germline V gives CDR1 ENHRY, CDR2 SYGVKD. V lost 10 bases and J lost 2, with 12 bases in between. The CDR3 runs to 12 residues. CDR3: CATREPTYEQYF. In nucleotides, the CDR3 is TGTGCCACCCGGGAGCCTACCTACGAGCAGTACTTC.

The chain recombines TRBV15 with TRBJ2-7, with TRBD2 identical over 8 bases. Germline-derived CDR1 and CDR2 are LNHNV and YYDKDF (reference sequence). After removal of 5 bases from V and 0 bases from J, the junction contained 3 bases not matched to a gene. The CDR3 spans 14 residues. CDR3 residues: CATSRSGGSYEQYF. CDR3 sequence (DNA): TGTGCCACCAGCCGAAGCGGGGGCTCCTACGAGCAGTACTTC.

The J gene is TRBJ2-3, the V gene TRBV29-1, with 7 nucleotides matching TRBD2. With 4 bases clipped from V and 6 bases from J, the junction kept 10 bases outside the gene matches. Germline lookup yields CDR1 SQVTM and CDR2 ANQGSEA. The CDR3 has 14 amino acids. CDR3: CSVGPGGTRDTQYF. The CDR3 DNA sequence: TGCAGCGTTGGCCCGGGGGGAACCAGGGATACGCAGTATTTT.

The CDR3 sequence: CASSPARQGLSPLHF. CDR3 in DNA: TGTGCCAGCAGCCCTGCCCGACAGGGGCTCTCACCCCTCCACTTT. The chain uses TRBV9 and TRBJ1-6; 8 nucleotides match TRBD1. CDR1 and CDR2 (germline): SGDLS, YYNGEE. This CDR3 has 15 residues. V lost 4 bases to trimming and J lost 10 bases; unmatched junction nucleotides: 10. The full variable domain, its missing parts supplied by reference TRBV9 and TRBJ1-6, is DSGVTQTPKHLITATGQRVTLRCSPRSGDLSVYWYQQSLDQGLQFLIQYYNGEERAKGNILERFSAQQFPDLHSELNLSSLELGDSALYFCASSPARQGLSPLHFGNGTRLTVT.

The V call is TRBV5-6, the J call TRBJ2-1; TRBD2 might be the D (5 bases). Germline V gene lookup returns CDR1 SGHDT and CDR2 YYEEEE. The V gene lost 3 bases and the J gene lost 6 bases, with 7 bases spanning the gap. The CDR3 has 12 residues. The CDR3 is CASSWAGNEQFF. In DNA form, the CDR3 reads TGTGCCAGCAGCTGGGCGGGCAATGAGCAGTTCTTC.